Below, 23 T cell receptor beta chains from the same sample are listed, as sequenced in a study of graft-versus-host responses after intestinal transplantation. Profiled with immunoSEQ multiplex PCR; TCRdb holds only in-frame clones, not every one. Of roughly 20,000 clones in the sample, approximately 89% were seen once. Sample: PBMCs, taken approximately 240 days after intestinal transplant. Receptors were obtained from a human patient who received an intestinal transplant, so some T cells may come from the graft donor.

In its sample, this clone was seen once. The chain combines TRBV19 with TRBJ2-1; D uncertain. The germline CDR1 and CDR2 sequences are LNHDA and SQIVND (reference sequence). The CDR3 has 15 amino acids. V was clipped by 3 bases and J by 5 bases, with 14 bases between them. CDR3 sequence reads: CASSIRDLRDNEQFF. The CDR3 DNA sequence: TGTGCCAGTAGTATTAGAGACCTTCGGGACAATGAGCAGTTCTTC. The whole variable domain, remainder taken from reference TRBV19 and TRBJ2-1, is DGGITQSPKYLFRKEGQNVTLSCEQNLNHDAMYWYRQDPGQGLRLIYYSQIVNDFQKGDIAEGYSVSREKKESFPLTVTSAQKNPTAFYLCASSIRDLRDNEQFFGPGTRLTVL.

The CDR3 DNA is TGCGCCAGCAGTGAGTCCCCTAGCGGGGGGACAATTACCGGGGAGCTGTTTTTT. This encodes CASSESPSGGTITGELFF. The chain combines TRBV10-2 with TRBJ2-2, with 11 positions matching TRBD2. This CDR3 has 18 amino acids. The germline V gene has CDR1 WSHSY and CDR2 SAAADI. Trimming cost V 0 bases and J 5 bases; bases outside gene matches: 8.

The rearrangement uses TRBV5-1 and TRBJ1-2, with 10 bases lining up with TRBD1. Trimming took 3 bases from V and 8 from J; bases not matched to a gene: 10. From germline, CDR1 is SGHRS and CDR2 YFSETQ. The CDR3 is made up of 15 amino acids. CDR3 protein: CASSSRPGQGWGYTF. The CDR3 nucleotides read TGCGCCAGCAGCTCTAGACCGGGACAGGGGTGGGGCTACACCTTC.

The chain employs TRBV19 and TRBJ1-2; maybe TRBD1 (6 bases). The germline gives CDR1 LNHDA, CDR2 SQIVND (reference sequence). CDR3 length: 15 amino acids. Trimming pared 6 bases from V and 4 bases from J, leaving 18 bases between. In nucleotides, the CDR3 is TGTGCCAGTAGCCCACCGGGGCGGGGGGCCTATGGCTACACCTTC. Amino acid sequence: CASSPPGRGAYGYTF.

The chain carries TRBV4-1 and TRBJ2-5; no reliable D call. The CDR3 has 16 residues. The V end lost 0 bases, the J end lost 4 bases, and 15 bases lay between the germline ends. Germline-derived CDR1 and CDR2 are MGHRA and YSYEKL. The CDR3, as DNA: TGCGCCAGCAGCCAAGAATTACTCCCGGTAGGAGAGACCCAGTACTTC. Translating gives CASSQELLPVGETQYF.

The V call is TRBV18, the J call TRBJ1-2, with D tentatively TRBD1 (6 bases). The germline CDR1 and CDR2 sequences are KGHSH and LQKENI. CDR3 size: 17 residues. The V end lost 1 base, the J end lost 4 bases, and 19 bases lay between the germline ends. The chain's CDR3 is CASSPLISQGYGYGYTF. CDR3 sequence (DNA): TGTGCCAGCTCACCACTAATTTCACAGGGTTACGGCTATGGCTACACCTTC.

The rearrangement links TRBV6-1 to TRBJ2-2; TRBD2 matches at 8 bases. The V and J ends lost 5 bases and 3 bases, in that order; junction bases with no gene match: 5. CDR3 length: 15 amino acids. Germline CDR1 and CDR2: MNHNS and SASEGT. The CDR3, as DNA: TGTGCCAGCAGTCCACGGGGGGGGTACACCGGGGAGCTGTTTTTT. Its translation: CASSPRGGYTGELFF.

The J gene is TRBJ1-5, the V gene TRBV6-5; D gene uncertain. There are 13 residues in the CDR3. Trimming stripped 8 bases from V and 0 bases from J, with 8 bases between. The germline gives CDR1 MNHEY, CDR2 SVGAGI. The chain's CDR3 is CASRWDSNQPQHF. The CDR3 region has the DNA TGTGCCAGCCGCTGGGATAGCAATCAGCCCCAGCATTTT.

This clone occurred a few times. This chain connects TRBV19 to TRBJ1-1; D not certain. Per the germline V gene, CDR1 is LNHDA and CDR2 is SQIVND (reference sequence). Trimming took 1 base from V and 1 from J, leaving 1 base between them. The CDR3 loop spans 12 amino acids. The CDR3 DNA sequence: TGTGCCAGTAGTATAGGGAACACTGAAGCTTTCTTT. This gives the protein CASSIGNTEAFF.

The chain uses TRBV11-2 and TRBJ1-1; 9 bases are a match to TRBD1. This CDR3 contains 14 residues. Germline values: CDR1 SGHAT, CDR2 FQNNGV. The junction had 5 bases not matched to a gene; V was cut back by 5 bases and J by 4 bases. Written as DNA, the CDR3 is TGTGCCAGCAGCGGCTGGGACAGGGTCACTGAAGCTTTCTTT. It encodes CASSGWDRVTEAFF.

The chain has TRBV6-4 and TRBJ1-6; D is uncertain. This CDR3 has 14 residues. The germline V gene has CDR1 MRHNA and CDR2 SNTAGT. The V and J ends lost 0 bases and 6 bases respectively, with 6 bases between them. CDR3 protein: CASSDSGSNSPLHF. The CDR3 coding sequence is TGTGCCAGCAGTGACTCGGGCAGTAATTCACCCCTCCACTTT.

This clone was seen only a few times. The V gene is TRBV11-3, the J gene TRBJ2-1; a possible D gene is TRBD2 (6 bases). The CDR3 runs to 17 residues. From germline, CDR1 is SGHNT and CDR2 YENEEA. V shed 0 bases and J shed 9 bases, with 21 bases lying between them. In DNA form, the CDR3 reads TGTGCCAGCAGCTTAGATCTGGGGGGTCGCGGGCTTACTGAGCAGTTCTTC. Translated, it gives CASSLDLGGRGLTEQFF.

J is TRBJ1-1 and V is TRBV5-1; D is undetermined. V lost 2 bases, J lost 0 bases, and 8 bases lay in between. Germline CDR1 SGHRS, CDR2 YFSETQ. The CDR3 has 14 amino acids. The chain's CDR3 is CASSFTGMNTEAFF. The CDR3 nucleotides are TGCGCCAGCAGCTTTACCGGGATGAACACTGAAGCTTTCTTT.

This clone was seen only once. V is TRBV4-1 and J is TRBJ2-4; D gene uncertain. The V end was cut by 2 bases, the J end by 3 bases, with 20 bases between. This CDR3 spans 18 amino acids. Germline V gene lookup returns CDR1 MGHRA and CDR2 YSYEKL. The CDR3, as DNA: TGCGCCAGCAGCCAACGATCGCCGGGCCAAAGGGTCAAAAACATTCAGTACTTC. It yields the protein CASSQRSPGQRVKNIQYF.

The chain has TRBV29-1 and TRBJ1-3, with TRBD1 matching 8 bases. The trim removed 4 bases at V and 0 bases at J, leaving 5 bases unmatched. Per the germline V gene, CDR1 is SQVTM and CDR2 is ANQGSEA. The CDR3 extends over 15 amino acids. Here the CDR3 DNA reads TGCAGCGTTGGTCAGGGGGCCAGCTCTGGAAACACCATATATTTT. Translation gives CSVGQGASSGNTIYF.

The chain employs TRBV25-1 and TRBJ2-1, with TRBD2 identical over 13 bases. Germline trimming cut 4 bases from V and 7 bases from J; bases unmatched to any gene: 10. Germline V gene lookup returns CDR1 MGHDK and CDR2 SYGVNS. The CDR3 totals 17 residues. The CDR3 reads CASSGGLAGLGWNEQFF. CDR3 sequence (DNA): TGTGCCAGCAGTGGGGGACTAGCGGGGTTAGGGTGGAATGAGCAGTTCTTC.

This rearrangement joins TRBV5-5 to TRBJ1-2; TRBD1 is a possible D gene (5 bases). In germline, CDR1 is SGHKS, CDR2 YYEKEE (reference sequence). The CDR3 extends over 12 amino acids. V was cut by 7 bases and J by 8 bases, with 15 bases left in between. The CDR3 DNA is TGTGCCAGCGGGTTAGGACAACCAGGCTACACCTTC. Translating gives CASGLGQPGYTF.

This chain joins TRBV9 and TRBJ2-3; unclear D gene. This CDR3 is 11 amino acids long. Germline CDR1 SGDLS, CDR2 YYNGEE. Trimming pared 0 bases from V and 6 bases from J, leaving 2 bases between. This CDR3 reads CASSVADTQYF. The CDR3 coding sequence is TGTGCCAGCAGCGTAGCGGATACGCAGTATTTT.

The rearrangement joins TRBV10-3 to TRBJ2-3, with 7 positions matching TRBD1. Germline CDR1 is ENHRY and CDR2 is SYGVKD. Trimming at V came to 6 bases and at J to 2 bases, leaving 20 bases not matched to a gene. CDR3 size: 19 residues. The CDR3 is CAISDRGGRPTGNTDTQYF. DNA of the CDR3: TGTGCCATCAGCGATCGTGGGGGCAGGCCGACAGGGAACACAGATACGCAGTATTTT.

The chain has TRBV5-1 and TRBJ2-7; 11 nucleotides align to TRBD1. The CDR3 consists of 14 residues. Germline V gives CDR1 SGHRS, CDR2 YFSETQ. V lost 4 bases and J lost 4; bases outside the gene matches: 4. The CDR3 nucleotides read TGCGCCAGCAGCCGGACAGGGGGCGAGTACGAGCAGTACTTC. Translating gives CASSRTGGEYEQYF.

This clone has just a few counts. V usage is TRBV7-8 and J usage is TRBJ2-7; D might be TRBD1 (5 bases). The CDR3 consists of 15 residues. V dropped 4 bases and J dropped 5 bases, with 18 bases sitting between them. Germline values: CDR1 SGHVS, CDR2 FQNEAQ. CDR3 sequence: CASSSTLGAQHEQYF. DNA of the CDR3: TGTGCCAGCAGCTCCACCCTAGGGGCCCAGCACGAGCAGTACTTC.

This chain uses TRBV11-3 with TRBJ2-1; 10 bases fit TRBD2. The CDR3 is made up of 14 amino acids. V trimming: 3 bases; J trimming: 6 bases; junction bases outside the gene matches: 2. Germline V gene data show CDR1 as SGHNT and CDR2 as YENEEA. In DNA, the CDR3 is TGTGCCAGCAGCTTTAGCGGGGGGTCCAATGAGCAGTTCTTC. Amino acids: CASSFSGGSNEQFF.

V is TRBV14 and J is TRBJ2-2; D unresolved. CDR1 is SGHDN and CDR2 is FVKESK in the germline V gene. V was cut by 2 bases and J by 3 bases, with 4 bases left in between. The CDR3 sequence is 13 residues long. The CDR3 region is CASSQKHTGELFF. The CDR3 DNA reads TGTGCCAGCAGCCAAAAACACACCGGGGAGCTGTTTTTT.